The 19 T cell receptor beta chains below come from one sample, sequenced in a study of cytomegalovirus exposure and HLA in healthy donors. PCR amplification relied on 60 Vbeta primers (plus 13 Jbeta primers). Some clones are missing from TCRdb's copy, which holds only in-frame ones; the method was immunoSEQ multiplex PCR. The sample records about 120,000 clones, over 50% being singletons. Sample: PBMCs. The receptor set was obtained from a woman in her thirties or forties in good health and CMV-seropositive.

This clone was seen only once. This sequence joins TRBV2 and TRBJ1-4; D gene uncertain. The germline V and J ends were trimmed by 6 bases and 3 bases, with 11 bases remaining between them. This CDR3 has 14 amino acids. Germline V gene data show CDR1 as SNHLY and CDR2 as FYNNEI. This CDR3 is CASRPGIPNEKLFF. The CDR3 nucleotides are TGTGCCAGCAGACCCGGGATCCCTAATGAAAAACTGTTTTTT.

V and J are TRBV14 and TRBJ2-2, with D perhaps TRBD1 (5 bases). CDR1 and CDR2 from the germline V gene are SGHDN and FVKESK. The CDR3 totals 16 residues. Trimming removed 1 base at V and 2 bases at J, with 11 bases between. In nucleotides, the CDR3 is TGTGCCAGCAGCCAAGCTGGCAGGGCTAACACCGGGGAGCTGTTTTTT. It is translated as CASSQAGRANTGELFF.

The chain employs TRBV6-6 and TRBJ1-2; 11 positions agree with TRBD1. CDR1 and CDR2 (germline): MNHNY, SVGAGI (reference sequence). Trimming at V came to 7 bases and at J to 4 bases, leaving 2 bases not matched to a gene. This CDR3 is 13 amino acids long. CDR3 amino acids: CASTGQGAYGYTF. The CDR3 DNA sequence: TGTGCCAGCACTGGACAGGGGGCCTATGGCTACACCTTC.

The chain joins TRBV7-2 to TRBJ2-5; the match to TRBD2 covers 11 bases. The DNA end is a closer match to TRBJ2-7, so the J assignment may be wrong. The CDR3 spans 17 residues. Germline CDR1 SGHTA, CDR2 FQGNSA. In DNA, the CDR3 is TGTGCCAGCAGCTTAGAGGCTAGCGGGAGGCCCTTCTACGAGCAGTACTTC. Its translation: CASSLEASGRPFYEQYF.

This clone came up once. This chain links TRBV30 with TRBJ1-5; D call uncertain. V was shortened by 6 bases and J by 0 bases, with 6 bases between the two germline ends. CDR1 and CDR2 (germline): GTSNPN, SVGIG (reference sequence). The CDR3 totals 12 residues. This CDR3 is CACQNSNQPQHF. CDR3 in DNA: TGTGCCTGTCAGAATAGCAATCAGCCCCAGCATTTT.

As regards this clone: Other DNA sequences of this sample code for an identical CDR3. The rearrangement links TRBV6-1 to TRBJ2-7, with 9 nucleotides matching TRBD2. V dropped 6 bases and J dropped 2; count of bases not matched to a gene: 2. There are 13 residues in the CDR3. Germline loops: CDR1 MNHNS, CDR2 SASEGT. The chain's CDR3 is CASRASGTYEQYF. As DNA, the CDR3 is TGTGCCAGCAGGGCTAGCGGGACCTACGAGCAGTACTTC.

The rearrangement uses TRBV7-9 and TRBJ1-2, with D possibly TRBD1 on 5 matching bases. V lost 7 bases, J lost 3 bases, and 15 bases lay in between. This CDR3 is built from 14 residues. Germline assignment: CDR1 SEHNR and CDR2 FQNEAQ (reference sequence). This CDR3 is CASTVRGSDYGYTF. In nucleotides, the CDR3 is TGTGCCAGCACCGTAAGGGGAAGCGACTATGGCTACACCTTC.

The V and J genes are TRBV19 and TRBJ2-7; 11 positions match TRBD2. Germline V gene lookup returns CDR1 LNHDA and CDR2 SQIVND (reference sequence). This CDR3 has 15 amino acids. V was clipped by 5 bases and J by 1 base; unmatched bases: 4. The CDR3 nucleotides are TGTGCCAGTAGTGTTACTAGCGGGAGTTCCTACGAGCAGTACTTC. Its protein is CASSVTSGSSYEQYF.

The chain combines TRBV6-6 with TRBJ2-2; TRBD2 matches 14 bases. V dropped 9 bases and J dropped 6; count of bases not matched to a gene: 6. Germline CDR1 MNHNY, CDR2 SVGAGI (reference sequence). This CDR3 comprises 15 residues. CDR3 bases: TGTGCCAGTCGGACTAGCGGGGGGAAGCCCGGGGAGCTGTTTTTT. This codes for CASRTSGGKPGELFF.

The rearrangement uses TRBV19 and TRBJ1-2; 9 bases match TRBD1. The germline V gene encodes CDR1 LNHDA and CDR2 SQIVND (reference sequence). This CDR3 region has 13 residues. V shed 8 bases and J 2 bases; nucleotides not matched to a gene: 3. This CDR3 reads CASRGTGNYGYTF. The CDR3 DNA is TGTGCCAGTCGAGGGACAGGGAACTATGGCTACACCTTC.

This clone was found a few times. This chain uses TRBV2 with TRBJ1-3; D not resolved. The length of the CDR3 is 16 residues. Germline CDR1 and CDR2: SNHLY and FYNNEI. V dropped 1 base and J dropped 7 bases, with 17 bases sitting between them. The CDR3 spells CASSEEMLGVGNTIYF. The CDR3 DNA follows: TGTGCCAGCAGTGAAGAAATGCTCGGGGTCGGGAACACCATATATTTT.

The rearrangement uses TRBV5-6 and TRBJ1-1, with TRBD1 identical over 8 bases. With 4 bases clipped from V and 4 bases from J, the junction kept 18 bases outside the gene matches. The CDR3 runs 18 residues. The V gene's germline CDR1 is SGHDT and CDR2 YYEEEE. CDR3 nucleotide sequence: TGTGCCAGCAGCCCGCCCGTCGCAGGGGGCACAACGGGCACTGAAGCTTTCTTT. Translation gives CASSPPVAGGTTGTEAFF.

Only a few counts were recorded for this clone. The rearrangement links TRBV5-1 to TRBJ1-2, with D possibly TRBD1 on 5 matching bases. The CDR3 is 15 residues long. Germline CDR1 and CDR2: SGHRS and YFSETQ. The V end was cut by 0 bases, the J end by 5 bases, with 14 bases between. The DNA of the CDR3 is TGCGCCAGCAGCTTGGGGGGGGACGTTCTTTATGGCTACACCTTC. Protein sequence: CASSLGGDVLYGYTF.

The V gene is TRBV7-9, the J gene TRBJ1-4; 8 bases fit TRBD1. The CDR3 extends over 14 amino acids. The junction had 4 bases not matched to a gene; V was cut back by 4 bases and J by 6 bases. CDR1 is SEHNR and CDR2 is FQNEAQ in the germline V gene (reference sequence). Written as DNA, the CDR3 is TGTGCCAGCAGCTCTCGGACAGGGTATGAAAAACTGTTTTTT. This gives the protein CASSSRTGYEKLFF.

Turning to this clone: One end of the junction varies from germline; a read error may be responsible. The CDR3 DNA reads TGTGCCAGCAGTTACAGGGGGACAGGGGAAGGCTACCCCTTC. Residues: CASSYRGTGEGYPF. This chain links TRBV6-5 with TRBJ1-2; 10 positions agree with TRBD1. The CDR3 sequence is 14 residues long. The germline V gene encodes CDR1 MNHEY and CDR2 SVGAGI.

The gene calls are TRBV5-1 and TRBJ1-6; 7 positions agree with TRBD1. V was clipped by 4 bases and J by 5 bases; unmatched bases: 3. This CDR3 has 14 amino acids. Germline V gives CDR1 SGHRS, CDR2 YFSETQ. CDR3 in DNA: TGCGCCAGCAGCCAGGGACAGAATAATTCACCCCTCCACTTT. Protein product: CASSQGQNNSPLHF.

V usage is TRBV2 and J usage is TRBJ1-5; 7 nucleotides align to TRBD1. Germline V gene lookup returns CDR1 SNHLY and CDR2 FYNNEI. V lost 6 bases to trimming and J lost 4 bases; unmatched junction nucleotides: 9. The CDR3 is made up of 15 amino acids. Written as DNA, the CDR3 is TGTGCCAGCAGGGGACCGGGACAGTCTAATCAGCCCCAGCATTTT. Translated: CASRGPGQSNQPQHF.

V gene TRBV5-1 combines with J gene TRBJ2-7; 7 bases fit TRBD1. There are 16 residues in the CDR3. With 5 bases clipped from V and 5 bases from J, the junction kept 16 bases outside the gene matches. Germline loops: CDR1 SGHRS, CDR2 YFSETQ. The CDR3 DNA reads as TGCGCCAGCAGGGCCGACAGGGACCACGGAGCGAACGAGCAGTACTTC. Its translation is CASRADRDHGANEQYF.

V usage is TRBV30 and J usage is TRBJ1-3; the D is unclear. Germline CDR1 and CDR2: GTSNPN and SVGIG (reference sequence). This CDR3 has 13 amino acids. V lost 8 bases, J lost 0 bases, and 11 bases lay in between. The CDR3 region has the DNA TGTGCCGTCCCAGGAAGCTCTGGAAACACCATATATTTT. Translating gives CAVPGSSGNTIYF.